Here is one T cell receptor beta chain with its context. Other nucleotide sequences in the sample specify the same CDR3. This entry belongs to a study of blood T cell repertoires in COVID-19. Across the study: Acute and convalescent COVID-19 specimens originated in the United States, Italy and Spain.

Method: immunoSEQ multiplex PCR; TCRdb's copy keeps in-frame clones and lacks some. The repertoire holds 100,000 to 150,000 clones, approximately 74% seen once, with more than 5% in the top ten. The TCR was taken from a man in his 60s with acute or convalescent COVID-19. Sequenced material: peripheral blood.

This CDR3 is CASSQEGTRNEQFF. CDR3 DNA sequence: TGCGCCAGCAGCCAAGAGGGGACTAGAAATGAGCAGTTCTTC. The J gene is TRBJ2-1, the V gene TRBV4-1; 8 bases line up with TRBD2. In germline, CDR1 is MGHRA, CDR2 YSYEKL. The V gene end was trimmed by 0 bases and the J gene end by 7 bases; junction bases not matched to a gene: 2. The CDR3 covers 14 residues.